This T cell receptor (beta chain) derives from a study of Ad26.COV2.S vaccination and SARS-CoV-2 variants. Here immunoSEQ multiplex PCR was the method, and the copy in TCRdb shows in-frame clones only, minus some. The sample has approximately 300,000 clones, about 86% seen once; the top ten hold 1.9%. The germline V and J ends were trimmed by 8 bases and 0 bases, with 14 bases remaining between them. Per germline, CDR1 SGHDN and CDR2 FVKESK. The CDR3 spans 14 residues. Treatment given: about 20 received Ad26.COV2.S at low or high dose, single or two shots; roughly five received placebo; per-sample allocation not given. Sampling occurred on day 63 after the first vaccine or placebo injection. Within Boston, the person who donated was an adult of 18-55 years.

Here the sequenced sample was peripheral blood, taken in a trial of Ad26.COV2.S vaccine versus placebo. This chain links TRBV14 with TRBJ2-7; D assignment may be TRBD1 or TRBD2 (5 bases each). The receptor was isolated from a person aged 18-65 years who received the Ad26.COV2.S COVID-19 vaccine or a placebo. The CDR3 DNA is TGTGCCAGCGCCCGGGACGCCAACTCCTACGAGCAGTACTTC. It is translated as CASARDANSYEQYF.